The rows below give T cell receptor beta chains drawn from one sample of a study of blood T cell repertoires in COVID-19. Only in-frame clones appear in the TCRdb table, and some are missing; sequencing was by immunoSEQ multiplex PCR. The sample has about 250,000 clones, 70% to 90% seen once. Sequenced material: PBMCs or T cells enriched from blood (not recorded which). These receptors were obtained from a man between 18 and 29 years old who had recovered from COVID-19. The CDR3 runs from the conserved cysteine through the conserved F or W. The D gene is left open where the match is weak. A clone size is listed for some rows: how often the clone was seen (once, few, many), or a class if it is expanded.

v_gene,j_gene,d_gene,abundance,CDR3nt,CDR3aa
TRBV6-5,TRBJ1-1,NA,NA,TGTGCCAGCAGTCCTCAGGCGCCGCTTAACACTGAAGCTTTCTTT,CASSPQAPLNTEAFF
TRBV6-1,TRBJ1-1,TRBD1,NA,TGTGCCAGCAGTGATGATCGGACAGGGATGAACACTGAAGCTTTCTTT,CASSDDRTGMNTEAFF
TRBV6-1,TRBJ2-7,NA,once,TGTGCCAGCAGTGAGTATTCCCTCCCCCTCTACGAGCAGTACTTC,CASSEYSLPLYEQYF
TRBV27,TRBJ1-1,NA,NA,TGTGCCAGCAGCCAGCATGCGGGGAACACTGAAGCTTTCTTT,CASSQHAGNTEAFF
TRBV3-1/TRBV3-2,TRBJ2-7,NA,NA,TGTGCCAGCAGCCAAGGACCCCAGGGGGAGCAGTACTTC,CASSQGPQGEQYF
TRBV5-1,TRBJ1-4,TRBD1,NA,TGCGCCAGCAGCTTAACAGGACAGGGGAATGAAAAACTGTTTTTT,CASSLTGQGNEKLFF
TRBV29-1,TRBJ1-2,TRBD1,NA,TGCAGCGCCCGGGACAGGGGCAACTATGGCTACACCTTC,CSARDRGNYGYTF
TRBV11-3,TRBJ2-2,TRBD1,once,TGTGCCAGTACGGACAGGGCGAACACCGGGGAGCTGTTTTTT,CASTDRANTGELFF
TRBV4-1,TRBJ2-1,NA,NA,TGCGCCACCTCGGACAGTTCCCATAGCCATGAGCAGTTCTTC,CATSDSSHSHEQFF
TRBV3-1/TRBV3-2,TRBJ1-1,NA,NA,TGTGCCAGCAGCCAAGATTCGGGGAGGGCTGAAGCTTTCTTT,CASSQDSGRAEAFF
TRBV28,TRBJ1-1,NA,NA,TGTGCCAGCAGTTCTCCGGGGGTATTTAACACTGAAGCTTTCTTT,CASSSPGVFNTEAFF
TRBV6-5,TRBJ1-1,NA,NA,TGTGCCAGCAGTACACGGAGGGACACTGAAGCTTTCTTT,CASSTRRDTEAFF
TRBV3-1/TRBV3-2,TRBJ2-3,TRBD2,NA,TGTGCCAGCAGCCCGAAACTAGCGGGAGTGGCTGATACGCAGTATTTT,CASSPKLAGVADTQYF
TRBV5-1,TRBJ2-5,TRBD2,NA,TGCGCCAGCAGCCCTGGGACTAGCGGAGCCTGGGAGACCCAGTACTTC,CASSPGTSGAWETQYF
TRBV7-9,TRBJ1-2,NA,few,TGTGCCAGCAGCGACACCGACGGCGCCCTTTTAGATGGCTACACCTTC,CASSDTDGALLDGYTF
TRBV2,TRBJ1-6,TRBD1,few,TGTGCCAGCAGTGACAGGGGGAGCTCCTATAATTCACCCCTCCACTTT,CASSDRGSSYNSPLHF
TRBV5-1,TRBJ2-5,NA,many,TGCGCCAGCACCCCGGCAGCCGGGAGTAAGCAAGAGACCCAGTACTTC,CASTPAAGSKQETQYF
TRBV2,TRBJ1-2,NA,NA,TGTGCCAGCAGTGAACCGGTAGAGGACACCTTC,CASSEPVEDTF
TRBV15,TRBJ2-1,TRBD2,NA,TGTGCCACCAGCAGAGATTCTAGCGGGAGGGCGCAGTTCTTC,CATSRDSSGRAQFF
TRBV27,TRBJ1-1,NA,NA,TGTGCCAGCAGTATGACGACATTAGGTAGGAACACTGAAGCTTTCTTT,CASSMTTLGRNTEAFF
TRBV5-1,TRBJ2-3,TRBD2,NA,TGCGCCAGCATCCTTAGCGGGGGGATCACAGATACGCAGTATTTT,CASILSGGITDTQYF
TRBV6-5,TRBJ1-2,NA,NA,TGTGCCAGCAGTTACGGGGGAGGCTATGGCTACACCTTC,CASSYGGGYGYTF
TRBV19,TRBJ1-3,NA,NA,TGTGCCAGTAGTACCCAGGGGACTGGAAACACCATATATTTT,CASSTQGTGNTIYF
TRBV5-1,TRBJ1-3,NA,NA,TGCGCCAGCAGCTTGACAGGGTCTGGAAACACCATATATTTT,CASSLTGSGNTIYF
TRBV3-1/TRBV3-2,TRBJ2-2,TRBD2,NA,TGTGCCAGCAGCCAAAGGAAGCGGGGGAACACCGGGGAGCTGTTTTTT,CASSQRKRGNTGELFF
TRBV5-1,TRBJ2-3,NA,NA,TGCGCCAGCAGCCTAGACAGACAGGCCACAGATACGCAGTATTTT,CASSLDRQATDTQYF
TRBV6-2/TRBV6-3,TRBJ1-1,NA,NA,TGTGCCAGCAGTTATCCCGATAGCCAAGCTTTCTTT,CASSYPDSQAFF
TRBV11-2,TRBJ1-5,TRBD1,NA,TGTGCCAGCAGCTTAAAGTTGACAGGGGGTCACCAGCCCCAGCATTTT,CASSLKLTGGHQPQHF
TRBV28,TRBJ1-2,NA,NA,TGTGCCAGCACCCAGGCGAGCTATGGCTACACCTTC,CASTQASYGYTF
TRBV2,TRBJ1-3,TRBD1,NA,TGTGCCAGCAGTGCCGGGACAGGCGTATATGTGGACACCATATATTTT,CASSAGTGVYVDTIYF
TRBV19,TRBJ2-5,NA,NA,TGTGCCAGTAGTACTATGTGGGCGGAGGGTAGCGGGACCCAGTACTTC,CASSTMWAEGSGTQYF
TRBV7-9,TRBJ1-2,NA,NA,TGTGCCAGCAGCTTAGCTGTGCAGGGTTTTGGAGGCTACACCTTC,CASSLAVQGFGGYTF
TRBV30,TRBJ1-6,NA,NA,TGTGCCTGGAGTGTTGGACAGAGGAATTCACCCCTCCACTTT,CAWSVGQRNSPLHF
TRBV11-2,TRBJ1-6,NA,NA,TGTGCCAGCAGCTTAGAAGGAGCAGATAATTCACCCCTCCACTTT,CASSLEGADNSPLHF
TRBV15,TRBJ1-1,TRBD1,NA,TGTGCCACCAGCAGAGATTGGGGACAGGGAGCTTTCTTT,CATSRDWGQGAFF
TRBV30,TRBJ1-2,TRBD1,NA,TGTGCCTGGAACGAACAGGGGAACTATGGCTACACCTTC,CAWNEQGNYGYTF